The TCR beta chain described here comes from a study of T cell responses to AZD1222 COVID-19 vaccine. Across the study: Second doses that came at about 4 or about 12 weeks were put together. Findings of the study overall: Vaccination with two AZD1222 doses was followed by a rise in Spike-specific TCR breadth and depth.

On this clone: Its antigen is still unknown.

The CDR3 runs 15 residues. CDR1 is ENHRY, CDR2 SYGVKD, per germline. V was clipped by 3 bases and J by 0 bases, with 12 bases between them. The data were produced by immunoSEQ multiplex PCR, yet TCRdb's version contains in-frame clones alone and is incomplete. The sample lists some 100,000 clones; about 87% were seen once. The receptor was isolated from an adult in good health. Material: peripheral blood, obtained on day 0 of AZD1222 vaccination. The genes are TRBV10-3 and TRBJ2-7, with a tentative D call TRBD2 (6 bases). The CDR3 sequence: CAISDNLADSYEQYF. As DNA, the CDR3 is TGTGCCATCAGTGACAATTTAGCGGACTCCTACGAGCAGTACTTC.